This T cell receptor beta chain derives from a study of shared T cell receptors in the human thymus. The table lists this clone with a few counts. TCRdb's table, derived via immunoSEQ multiplex PCR, lists solely in-frame clones and lacks some. The repertoire holds 650,000 to 950,000 clones, with 80% to 90% as singletons. These sequences were also reported in another study, on human thymus T cells. That paper states: Donor material was obtained from healthy Finnish infants undergoing corrective surgery for congenital heart defects. During corrective heart surgery, resections were taken, and the thymus tissue came from them. Thymic and blood repertoires seemed to show skewed V and J gene use. In unrelated individuals, thymic repertoires overlapped highly, according to related research.

The specimen sequenced was thymocytes. The receptor's source is a girl under three years old with a congenital heart defect.

This CDR3 reads CASNGQEPTNYGYTF. The CDR3 DNA follows: TGTGCCAGCAACGGACAGGAGCCCACTAACTATGGCTACACCTTC. The chain uses TRBV5-4 and TRBJ1-2, with 7 bases that match TRBD1. The V segment lost 6 bases and the J segment 0 bases; nucleotides outside the gene matches: 8. This CDR3 has 15 amino acids. CDR1 is SGHNT, CDR2 YYREEE, per germline (reference sequence).